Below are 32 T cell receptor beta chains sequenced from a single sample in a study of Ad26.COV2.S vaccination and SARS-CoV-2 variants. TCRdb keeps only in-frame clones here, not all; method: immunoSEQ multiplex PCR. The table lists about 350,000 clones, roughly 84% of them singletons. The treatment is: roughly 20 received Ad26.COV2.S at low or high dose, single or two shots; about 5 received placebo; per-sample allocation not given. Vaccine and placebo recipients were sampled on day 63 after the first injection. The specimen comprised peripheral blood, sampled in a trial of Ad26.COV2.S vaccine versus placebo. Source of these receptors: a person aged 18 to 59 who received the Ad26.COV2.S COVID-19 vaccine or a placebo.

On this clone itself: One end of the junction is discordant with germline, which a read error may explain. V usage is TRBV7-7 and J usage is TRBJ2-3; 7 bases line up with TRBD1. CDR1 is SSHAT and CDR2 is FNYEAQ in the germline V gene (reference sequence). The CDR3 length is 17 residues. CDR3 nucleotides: TGTGCTAGCAGCTCCGGGCCACTCCGGACAGGAGCAGATACGCAGTATTTT. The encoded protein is CASSSGPLRTGADTQYF.

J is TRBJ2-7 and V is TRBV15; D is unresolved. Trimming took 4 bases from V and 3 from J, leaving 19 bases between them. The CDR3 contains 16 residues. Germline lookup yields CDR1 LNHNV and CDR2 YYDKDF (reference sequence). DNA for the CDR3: TGTGCCACCAGCAACCACCCGGACGTTACGGACTACGAGCAGTACTTC. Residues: CATSNHPDVTDYEQYF.

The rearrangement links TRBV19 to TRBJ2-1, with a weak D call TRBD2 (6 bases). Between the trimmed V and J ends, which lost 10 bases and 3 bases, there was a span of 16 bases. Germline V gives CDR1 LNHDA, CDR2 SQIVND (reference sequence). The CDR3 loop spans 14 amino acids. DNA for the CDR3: TGTGCCACTCATGCGGGGCTTGTCTACAATGAGCAGTTCTTC. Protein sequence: CATHAGLVYNEQFF.

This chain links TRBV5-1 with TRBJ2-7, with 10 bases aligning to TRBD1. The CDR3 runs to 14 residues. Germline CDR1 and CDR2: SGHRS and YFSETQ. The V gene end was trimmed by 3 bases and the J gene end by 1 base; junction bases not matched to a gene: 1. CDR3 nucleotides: TGCGCCAGCAGCTGGACAGGGGGGTCCTACGAGCAGTACTTC. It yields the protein CASSWTGGSYEQYF.

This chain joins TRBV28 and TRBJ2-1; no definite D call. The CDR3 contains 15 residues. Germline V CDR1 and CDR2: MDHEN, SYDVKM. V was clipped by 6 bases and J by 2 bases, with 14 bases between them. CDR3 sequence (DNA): TGTGCCAGCAGCCGACTCCCAAGAACCTACAATGAGCAGTTCTTC. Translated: CASSRLPRTYNEQFF.

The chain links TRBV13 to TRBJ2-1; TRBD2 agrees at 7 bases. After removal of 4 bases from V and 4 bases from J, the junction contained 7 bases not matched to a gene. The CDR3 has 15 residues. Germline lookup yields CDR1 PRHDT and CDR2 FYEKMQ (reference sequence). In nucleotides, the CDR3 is TGTGCCAGCAGCTACCGGGACTACCCTTACAATGAGCAGTTCTTC. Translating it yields CASSYRDYPYNEQFF.

The DNA of the CDR3 is TGCGCCAGCAGGGAGGGGCTAGCGGGCGGCTACAATGAGCAGTTCTTC. This codes for CASREGLAGGYNEQFF. The V gene is TRBV10-2, the J gene TRBJ2-1, with 8 bases aligning to TRBD2. The V gene end was trimmed by 6 bases and the J gene end by 3 bases; junction bases not matched to a gene: 10. This CDR3 has 16 residues. Germline V lookup: CDR1 WSHSY, CDR2 SAAADI.

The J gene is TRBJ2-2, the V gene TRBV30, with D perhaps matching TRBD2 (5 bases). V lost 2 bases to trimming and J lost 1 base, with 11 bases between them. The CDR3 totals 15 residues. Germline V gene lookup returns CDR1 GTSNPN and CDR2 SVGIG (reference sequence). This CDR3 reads CAWSRGLVNTGELFF. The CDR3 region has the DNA TGTGCCTGGAGTAGAGGGCTCGTGAACACCGGGGAGCTGTTTTTT.

Written as DNA, the CDR3 is TGTGCCACCAGCCGAACGGACAGCCCCGTGGGGTATTATGGCTACACCTTC. It specifies CATSRTDSPVGYYGYTF. V and J are TRBV15 and TRBJ1-2; perhaps TRBD1 as D (6 bases). Trimming cost V 5 bases and J 5 bases, with 24 bases left between them. This CDR3 is 17 amino acids long. The V gene's germline CDR1 is LNHNV and CDR2 YYDKDF (reference sequence). Combining the CDR3 with reference TRBV15 and TRBJ1-2 gives the whole variable domain DAMVIQNPRYQVTQFGKPVTLSCSQTLNHNVMYWYQQKSSQAPKLLFHYYDKDFNNEADTPDNFQSRRPNTSFCFLDIRSPGLGDTAMYLCATSRTDSPVGYYGYTFGSGTRLTVV.

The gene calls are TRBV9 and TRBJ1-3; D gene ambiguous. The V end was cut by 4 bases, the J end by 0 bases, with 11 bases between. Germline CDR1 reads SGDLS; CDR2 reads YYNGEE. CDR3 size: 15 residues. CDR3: CASSSSWSSGNTIYF. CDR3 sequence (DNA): TGTGCCAGCAGCTCGTCGTGGAGCTCTGGAAACACCATATATTTT.

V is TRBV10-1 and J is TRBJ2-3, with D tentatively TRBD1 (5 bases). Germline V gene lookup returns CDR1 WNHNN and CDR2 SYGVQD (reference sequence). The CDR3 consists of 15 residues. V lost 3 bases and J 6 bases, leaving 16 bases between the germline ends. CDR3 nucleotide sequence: TGCGCCAGCAGTGAATCTGACAGATCAGTTGATACGCAGTATTTT. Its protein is CASSESDRSVDTQYF.

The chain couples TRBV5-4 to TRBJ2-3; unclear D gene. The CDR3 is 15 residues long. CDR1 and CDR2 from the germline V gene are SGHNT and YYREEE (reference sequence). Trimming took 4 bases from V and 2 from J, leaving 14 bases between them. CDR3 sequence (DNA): TGTGCCAGCAGCACCGGACCGACTCACACAGATACGCAGTATTTT. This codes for CASSTGPTHTDTQYF.

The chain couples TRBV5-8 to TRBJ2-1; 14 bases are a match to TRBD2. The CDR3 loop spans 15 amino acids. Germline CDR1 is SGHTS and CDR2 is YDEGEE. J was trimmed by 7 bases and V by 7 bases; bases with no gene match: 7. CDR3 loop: CASGGLAGVGNEQFF. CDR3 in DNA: TGTGCCAGCGGGGGACTAGCGGGAGTAGGTAATGAGCAGTTCTTC.

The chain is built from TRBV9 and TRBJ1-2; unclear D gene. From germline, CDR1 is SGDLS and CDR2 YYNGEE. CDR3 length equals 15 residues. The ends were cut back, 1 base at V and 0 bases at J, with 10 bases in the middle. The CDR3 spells CASSVSAPANYGYTF. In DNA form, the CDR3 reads TGTGCCAGCAGCGTATCGGCACCGGCTAACTATGGCTACACCTTC.

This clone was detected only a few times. This CDR3 reads CASSLGGGGYGYTF. DNA of the CDR3: TGTGCCAGCAGCTTAGGGGGCGGGGGTTATGGCTACACCTTC. This chain uses TRBV5-4 with TRBJ1-2; 7 bases fit TRBD1. Unmatched junction bases numbered 6, after V lost 2 bases and J lost 5 bases. Germline V gene data show CDR1 as SGHNT and CDR2 as YYREEE (reference sequence). This CDR3 comprises 14 residues.

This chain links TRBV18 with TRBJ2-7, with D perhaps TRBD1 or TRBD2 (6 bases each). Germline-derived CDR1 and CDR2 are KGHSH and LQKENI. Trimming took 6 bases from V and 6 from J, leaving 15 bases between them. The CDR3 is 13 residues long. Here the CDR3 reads CASSRDTAGEQYF. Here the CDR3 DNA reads TGTGCCAGCTCGCGGGACACGGCGGGCGAGCAGTACTTC.

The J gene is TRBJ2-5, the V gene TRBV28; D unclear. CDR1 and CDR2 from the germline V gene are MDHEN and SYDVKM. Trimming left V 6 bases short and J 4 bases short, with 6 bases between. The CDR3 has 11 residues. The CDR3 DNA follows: TGTGCCAGCAGGAAGGGAGAGACCCAGTACTTC. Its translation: CASRKGETQYF.

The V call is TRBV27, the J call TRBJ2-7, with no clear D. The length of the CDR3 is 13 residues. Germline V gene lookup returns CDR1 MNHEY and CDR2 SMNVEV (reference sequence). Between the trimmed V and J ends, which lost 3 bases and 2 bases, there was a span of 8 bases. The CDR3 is CASSFGETYEQYF. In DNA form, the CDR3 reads TGTGCCAGCAGTTTTGGTGAGACCTACGAGCAGTACTTC.

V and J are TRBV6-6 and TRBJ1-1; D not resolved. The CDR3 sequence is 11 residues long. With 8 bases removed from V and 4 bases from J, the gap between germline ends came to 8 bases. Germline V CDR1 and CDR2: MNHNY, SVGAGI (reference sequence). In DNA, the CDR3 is TGTGCCAGCTCAGTGGCCACTGAAGCTTTCTTT. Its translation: CASSVATEAFF.

The CDR3 bases are TGTGCCAGCTCCCAAGAGGAAGGGGGGAGTCAGCCCCAGCATTTT. Protein sequence: CASSQEEGGSQPQHF. J is TRBJ1-5 and V is TRBV18; tentative D call: TRBD1 (6 bases). Germline V gives CDR1 KGHSH, CDR2 LQKENI. This CDR3 has 15 amino acids. Trimming removed 6 bases from V and 6 bases from J, with 18 bases in between.

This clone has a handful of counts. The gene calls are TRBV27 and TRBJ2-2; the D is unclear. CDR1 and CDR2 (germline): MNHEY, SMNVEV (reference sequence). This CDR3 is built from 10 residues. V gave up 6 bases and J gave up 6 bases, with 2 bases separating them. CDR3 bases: TGTGCCAGCAGACCCGGGGAGCTGTTTTTT. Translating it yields CASRPGELFF.

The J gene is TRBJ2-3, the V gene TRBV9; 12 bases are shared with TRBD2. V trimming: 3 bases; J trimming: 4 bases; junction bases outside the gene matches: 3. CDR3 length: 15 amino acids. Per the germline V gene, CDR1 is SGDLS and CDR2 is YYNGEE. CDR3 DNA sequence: TGTGCCAGCAGCGCGACTAGCGGGGGTTCAGATACGCAGTATTTT. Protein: CASSATSGGSDTQYF. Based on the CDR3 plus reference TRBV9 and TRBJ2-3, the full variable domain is DSGVTQTPKHLITATGQRVTLRCSPRSGDLSVYWYQQSLDQGLQFLIQYYNGEERAKGNILERFSAQQFPDLHSELNLSSLELGDSALYFCASSATSGGSDTQYFGPGTRLTVL.

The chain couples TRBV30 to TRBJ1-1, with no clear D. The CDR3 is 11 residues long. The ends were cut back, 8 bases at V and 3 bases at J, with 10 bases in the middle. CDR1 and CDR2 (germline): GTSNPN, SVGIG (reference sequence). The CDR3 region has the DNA TGTGCCACCGGCGGGGACACTGAAGCTTTCTTT. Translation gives CATGGDTEAFF.

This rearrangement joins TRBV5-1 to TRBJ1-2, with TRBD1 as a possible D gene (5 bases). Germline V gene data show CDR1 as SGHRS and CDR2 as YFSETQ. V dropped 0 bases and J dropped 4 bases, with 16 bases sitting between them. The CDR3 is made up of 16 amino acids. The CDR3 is CASSLEGAPGAYGYTF. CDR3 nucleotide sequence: TGCGCCAGCAGCTTGGAAGGGGCCCCTGGGGCCTATGGCTACACCTTC. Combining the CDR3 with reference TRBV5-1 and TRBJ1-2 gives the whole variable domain KAGVTQTPRYLIKTRGQQVTLSCSPISGHRSVSWYQQTPGQGLQFLFEYFSETQRNKGNFPGRFSGRQFSNSRSEMNVSTLELGDSALYLCASSLEGAPGAYGYTFGSGTRLTVV.

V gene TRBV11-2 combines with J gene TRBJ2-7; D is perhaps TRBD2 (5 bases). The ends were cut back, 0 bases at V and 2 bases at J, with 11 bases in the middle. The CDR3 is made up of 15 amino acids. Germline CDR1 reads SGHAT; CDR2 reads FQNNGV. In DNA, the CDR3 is TGTGCCAGCAGCTTAGACGGGGTGGCCGCCTACGAGCAGTACTTC. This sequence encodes CASSLDGVAAYEQYF.

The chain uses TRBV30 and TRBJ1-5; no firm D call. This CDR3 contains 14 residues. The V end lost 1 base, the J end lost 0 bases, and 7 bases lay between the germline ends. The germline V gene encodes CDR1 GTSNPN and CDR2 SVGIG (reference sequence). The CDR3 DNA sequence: TGTGCCTGGAGTGCCGCGAGTAGCAATCAGCCCCAGCATTTT. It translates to CAWSAASSNQPQHF.

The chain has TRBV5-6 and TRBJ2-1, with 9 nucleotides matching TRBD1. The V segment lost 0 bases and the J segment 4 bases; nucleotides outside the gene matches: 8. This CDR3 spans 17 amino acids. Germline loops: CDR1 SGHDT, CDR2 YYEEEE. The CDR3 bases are TGTGCCAGCAGCTTGGTAGGGACAGGGTATCCTTACAATGAGCAGTTCTTC. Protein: CASSLVGTGYPYNEQFF.

CDR3 DNA sequence: TGTGCCAGCAGCCTATTGGGGAATCAGCCCCAGCATTTT. Translated, it gives CASSLLGNQPQHF. The V gene is TRBV27, the J gene TRBJ1-5; no definite D call. CDR1 is MNHEY and CDR2 is SMNVEV in the germline V gene (reference sequence). The ends were cut back, 6 bases at V and 4 bases at J, with 10 bases in the middle. The CDR3 loop spans 13 amino acids.

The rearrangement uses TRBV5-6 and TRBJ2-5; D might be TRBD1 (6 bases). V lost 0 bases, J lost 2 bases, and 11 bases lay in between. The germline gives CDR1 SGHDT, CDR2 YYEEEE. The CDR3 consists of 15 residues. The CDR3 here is CASSLAWGRQETQYF. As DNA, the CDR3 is TGTGCCAGCAGCTTGGCGTGGGGGCGGCAAGAGACCCAGTACTTC.

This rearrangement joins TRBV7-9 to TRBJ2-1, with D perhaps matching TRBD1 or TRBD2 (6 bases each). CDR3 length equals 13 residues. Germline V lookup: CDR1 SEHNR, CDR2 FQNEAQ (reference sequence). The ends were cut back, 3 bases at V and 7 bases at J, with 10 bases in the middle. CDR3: CASSFRGRNEQFF. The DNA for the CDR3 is TGTGCCAGCAGCTTCCGGGGGCGAAATGAGCAGTTCTTC.

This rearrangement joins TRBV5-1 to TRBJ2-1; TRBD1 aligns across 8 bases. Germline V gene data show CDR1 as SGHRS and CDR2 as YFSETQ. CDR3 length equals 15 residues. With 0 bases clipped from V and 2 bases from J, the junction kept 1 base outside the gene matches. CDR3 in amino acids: CASSLVQGAYNEQFF. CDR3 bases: TGCGCCAGCAGCTTGGTACAGGGGGCCTACAATGAGCAGTTCTTC.

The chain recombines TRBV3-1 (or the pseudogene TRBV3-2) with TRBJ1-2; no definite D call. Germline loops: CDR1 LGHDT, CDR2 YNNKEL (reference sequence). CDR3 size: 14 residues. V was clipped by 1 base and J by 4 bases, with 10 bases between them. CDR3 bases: TGTGCCAGCAGCCAAGTCGGAGACACCTATGGCTACACCTTC. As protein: CASSQVGDTYGYTF.